In this sample, the clone carrying this TCR beta chain turned up many times. Its antigen is undetermined. This entry is derived from a study of blood T cells in healthy people across ages. Study-level points and caveats: Using unsorted PBMCs precluded a conclusive naive versus antigen-experienced comparison.

Then a second PCR, running roughly 7 to 11 cycles, was carried out with a sample-barcoded 5' primer and a J-beta primer mix. TCRdb re-called the 5' RACE reads through MiXCR, storing one row per CDR3 protein. Of roughly 680,000 distinct CDR3 sequences detected, roughly half appear once; the ten largest clones hold 13%. Specimen: blood. This clonotype was sampled from a woman of 80 years or more in good health.

Here the CDR3 reads CSVTIGLAPFNEQFF. CDR3 coding DNA: TGCAGCGTAACCATCGGACTAGCCCCTTTCAATGAGCAGTTCTTC. This chain uses TRBV29-1 with TRBJ2-1; 8 bases align to TRBD2. The trim removed 6 bases at V and 6 bases at J, leaving 13 bases unmatched. Per germline, CDR1 SQVTM and CDR2 ANQGSEA. The CDR3 has 15 residues.